A selection of T cell receptor beta chains follows, all from one sample in a study of regulatory T cells in long-lasting Graves disease. Each CDR3 protein is one row after TCRdb ran MiXCR on the multiplex PCR reads. The sample records about 400,000 distinct CDR3 sequences, approximately 16% being singletons. The data were also submitted as part of a second study, on T cells in Graves' hyperthyroidism and ophthalmopathy.

The specimen comprised peripheral blood mononuclear cells (PBMCs), sampled at new diagnosis, from a patient treated with antithyroid drugs. These receptors all stem from a woman aged 40 to 49 with Graves disease. Each CDR3 is given with its conserved first and last residue. Fields, in order: CDR3 length, D gene, J gene, V gene, clone size, CDR3 DNA, CDR3 protein. The D gene is left open where the match is weak. The size entry is marked missing in some rows and otherwise reads once, few, many or a size class.

16	TRBD1	TRBJ1-4	TRBV12-3/TRBV12-4	many	TGTGCCAGCAGTGCTGACAGGGGGCGGTCTAATGAAAAACTGTTTTTT	CASSADRGRSNEKLFF
14	NA	TRBJ1-2	TRBV28	few	TGTGCCAGCACCTTACCGGGAGCTAACTATGGCTACACCTTC	CASTLPGANYGYTF
16	NA	TRBJ1-1	TRBV12-3/TRBV12-4	many	TGTGCCAGCAGTTTGGGGGGGGCGCGGGGGAACACTGAAGCTTTCTTT	CASSLGGARGNTEAFF
14	TRBD1	TRBJ2-7	TRBV20-1	once	TGCAGTGCTAGAACCCGGGACAGATCCTACGAGCAGTACTTC	CSARTRDRSYEQYF
18	TRBD2	TRBJ2-3	TRBV20-1	NA	TGCAGTGCTAGCCGGGAATTTTTTAGCGGGACGACCACAGATACGCAGTATTTT	CSASREFFSGTTTDTQYF
14	NA	TRBJ2-7	TRBV20-1	few	TGCAGTGCTAGAGATCGATCCACGGTCTACGAGCAGTACTTC	CSARDRSTVYEQYF
15	NA	TRBJ2-1	TRBV5-6	many	TGTGCCAGCAGCTTTGGAGACAACTCCTACAATGAGCAGTTCTTC	CASSFGDNSYNEQFF
15	NA	TRBJ2-2	TRBV30	NA	TGTGCCTGGAGCGGAGGGGGGGCAGGAACCGGGGAGCTGTTTTTT	CAWSGGGAGTGELFF
19	TRBD1	TRBJ1-1	TRBV28	NA	TGTGCCAGCAGTTCCCCCATGACCGTTGCGTTCAGGGGGAAGACTGAAGCTTTCTTT	CASSSPMTVAFRGKTEAFF
16	TRBD2	TRBJ2-1	TRBV29-1	few	TGCAGCGTTGCGGGAGGGATCTCTTTCACCTACAATGAGCAGTTCTTC	CSVAGGISFTYNEQFF
14	NA	TRBJ2-1	TRBV11-2	many	TGTGCCAGCAGCTTCCACAGGGGAGGGGATGAGCAGTTCTTC	CASSFHRGGDEQFF
15	TRBD2	TRBJ2-1	TRBV2	many	TGTGCCAGCAGGGCGGGACTAGCGGTCTACAATGAGCAGTTCTTC	CASRAGLAVYNEQFF
13	NA	TRBJ2-1	TRBV5-1	many	TGCGCCAGCACCCTCCTAAACTACAATGAGCAGTTCTTC	CASTLLNYNEQFF
15	TRBD1	TRBJ2-7	TRBV28	NA	TGTGCCAGCAGTCCAACCCCCGGGACAGGGACCGAGCAGTACTTC	CASSPTPGTGTEQYF
15	TRBD1	TRBJ1-1	TRBV7-9	NA	TGTGCCAGCAGCTGGGAGGGGGCAGCGAACACTGAAGCTTTCTTT	CASSWEGAANTEAFF
12	NA	TRBJ1-4	TRBV7-2	NA	TGTGCCAGCAGCCCCGGGAAGGGAGGACTGTTTTTT	CASSPGKGGLFF
16	NA	TRBJ2-1	TRBV2	many	TGTGCCAGCAGTGAATCGGTGAGACGCTCCGACAATGAGCAGTTCTTC	CASSESVRRSDNEQFF
12	NA	TRBJ2-3	TRBV2	many	TGTGCCAGCGACGGGGGCACAGATACGCAGTATTTT	CASDGGTDTQYF
16	TRBD1	TRBJ2-1	TRBV4-1	few	TGCGCCAGCAGCCGGAAATCAGGGGGCTCCTACAATGAGCAGTTCTTC	CASSRKSGGSYNEQFF
14	NA	TRBJ1-5	TRBV24-1	many	TGTGCCACCAGTGACCCGCGGACAAATCAGCCCCAGCATTTT	CATSDPRTNQPQHF
15	NA	TRBJ2-5	TRBV27	many	TGTGCCAGCAGTGCCTTTTCGGGAGCTCGAGAGACCCAGTACTTC	CASSAFSGARETQYF
16	TRBD2	TRBJ2-1	TRBV7-3	many	TGTGCCAGCAGCTTAGGGGGGCGACTAGCGAGCCCCCCAGAGTTCTTC	CASSLGGRLASPPEFF
12	NA	TRBJ2-7	TRBV27	many	TGTGCCAGCAGACGCCACCCTTGGGAGCAGTACTTC	CASRRHPWEQYF
14	NA	TRBJ2-7	TRBV7-9	many	TGTGCCAGCAGTCCTTTGGGGGCCTTATACGAGCAGTACTTC	CASSPLGALYEQYF
12	TRBD1	TRBJ2-7	TRBV20-1	many	TGCAGTGCGGAAGGACAGGGCGACGAGCAGTACTTC	CSAEGQGDEQYF
15	NA	TRBJ2-2	TRBV5-5	few	TGTGCCAGCAGCCTCATCAACAAATACACCGGGGAGCTGTTTTTT	CASSLINKYTGELFF
12	NA	TRBJ2-2	TRBV9	NA	TGTGCCAGCATGAGGAACACCGGGGAGCTGTTTTTT	CASMRNTGELFF
14	TRBD2	TRBJ2-1	TRBV28	NA	TGTGCCAGCAAACTAGCGGGATTGCACAATGAGCAGTTCTTC	CASKLAGLHNEQFF
14	TRBD1	TRBJ1-2	TRBV13	many	TGTGCCAGCGGGATAGAGGGGGCGGCGTCTGGCTACACCTTC	CASGIEGAASGYTF
14	NA	TRBJ2-5	TRBV6-5	NA	TGTGCCAGCAGTGACTCGGGGGTCGCGGAGACCCAGTACTTC	CASSDSGVAETQYF
17	TRBD1	TRBJ2-2	TRBV18	many	TGTGCCAGCTCACCGCCCAACTCCGGGACAGGGAGCGGGGAGCTGTTTTTT	CASSPPNSGTGSGELFF
15	TRBD2	TRBJ2-1	TRBV11-2	many	TGTGCCAGCAGCTTGGGACTAGCGGGAGTAGGTGAGCAGTTCTTC	CASSLGLAGVGEQFF